These T cell receptor beta chains were read from a single sample in a study of PD-L1 blockade in urothelial cancer. Here immunoSEQ multiplex PCR was the method, and the copy in TCRdb shows in-frame clones only, minus some. The repertoire holds tens of thousands of clones, with roughly four fifths as singletons. Source: PBMCs, taken around atezolizumab (anti-PD-L1) treatment. All receptors derive from a man aged 55-75 years with urothelial cancer. Both conserved end residues are part of each CDR3. Each record gives: J gene, clone size, V gene, D gene, CDR3 protein, CDR3 DNA. The D gene is left open where the match is weak. The size of a clone is reported for some rows only, either as once, few or many, or as a class for expanded clones.

>TRBJ1-2|-|TRBV25-1|-
CASSESRDGYTF
TGTGCCAGCAGTGAATCGCGGGATGGCTACACCTTC
>TRBJ2-7|-|TRBV6-6|-
CASSYSNGDREYF
TGTGCCAGCAGTTACTCGAACGGGGATAGGGAGTACTTC
>TRBJ2-7|-|TRBV6-1|TRBD1
CASSEAFFTGQGGHEQYF
TGTGCCAGCAGTGAAGCTTTTTTCACGGGACAGGGTGGCCACGAGCAGTACTTC
>TRBJ2-7|few|TRBV28|-
CASSRPSYEQYF
TGTGCCAGCAGCCGTCCCAGCTACGAGCAGTACTTC
>TRBJ2-5|once|TRBV11-2|-
CASSLGQNHGETQYF
TGTGCCAGCAGCTTAGGACAAAACCATGGTGAGACCCAGTACTTC
>TRBJ1-4|-|TRBV25-1|-
CASSELGGATNEKLFF
TGTGCCAGCAGTGAATTAGGGGGAGCAACTAATGAAAAACTGTTTTTT
>TRBJ2-3|-|TRBV4-2|TRBD2
CASSQEWGSGATQYF
TGTGCCAGCAGCCAAGAGTGGGGGAGCGGGGCTACGCAGTATTTT
>TRBJ2-1|-|TRBV11-2|TRBD2
CASSRGTSGGAYNEQFF
TGTGCCAGCAGCCGAGGAACCAGCGGGGGGGCTTACAATGAGCAGTTCTTC
>TRBJ1-2|few|TRBV30|-
CASATIFHGYTF
TGTGCCTCTGCGACAATTTTCCATGGCTACACCTTC
>TRBJ2-7|-|TRBV14|-
CASRGIQGYEQYF
TGTGCCAGCAGAGGCATACAGGGTTACGAGCAGTACTTC
>TRBJ2-7|-|TRBV28|-
CASSAMDSPPVDEQYF
TGTGCCAGCAGTGCTATGGACAGCCCTCCGGTTGACGAGCAGTACTTC
>TRBJ1-2|-|TRBV18|-
CASSPPSAGVGYGYTF
TGTGCCAGCTCACCACCGTCCGCAGGGGTCGGCTATGGCTACACCTTC
>TRBJ2-1|-|TRBV5-6|-
CASSLRGFRSHEQFF
TGTGCCAGCAGCTTGCGGGGTTTTCGTTCACATGAGCAGTTCTTC
>TRBJ1-2|-|TRBV5-6|-
CASSLLQEPPRGYTF
TGTGCCAGCAGCTTATTACAGGAGCCCCCTCGAGGCTACACCTTC
>TRBJ2-2|-|TRBV6-6|TRBD1
CASSYGGQGVVGELFF
TGTGCCAGCAGTTACGGCGGACAGGGGGTTGTCGGGGAGCTGTTTTTT
>TRBJ1-1|-|TRBV20-1|-
CSATRGSEAFF
TGCAGTGCTACAAGGGGTTCTGAAGCTTTCTTT
>TRBJ1-1|-|TRBV6-1|-
CAARRDTEAFF
TGTGCCGCTCGGCGGGACACTGAAGCTTTCTTT
>TRBJ1-6|-|TRBV25-1|-
CASSNEGAGNSPLHF
TGTGCCAGCAGTAACGAAGGGGCCGGGAATTCACCCCTCCACTTT
>TRBJ2-5|-|TRBV7-9|TRBD2
CASSLGGGNFQETQYF
TGTGCCAGCAGCTTAGGGGGGGGGAACTTCCAAGAGACCCAGTACTTC
>TRBJ1-1|-|TRBV27|TRBD1
CASSLYTGGKTEAFF
TGTGCCAGCAGTTTATATACAGGGGGCAAGACTGAAGCTTTCTTT
>TRBJ2-1|-|TRBV5-8|TRBD1
CASSLGGTGVSYYNEQFF
TGTGCCAGCAGCTTGGGAGGGACAGGGGTTTCCTACTACAATGAGCAGTTCTTC
>TRBJ2-7|-|TRBV6-1|-
CASWGPQSYEQYF
TGTGCCTCTTGGGGGCCCCAATCCTACGAGCAGTACTTC
>TRBJ1-1|-|TRBV5-1|-
CASSLGGGKSGTEAFF
TGCGCCAGCAGCTTGGGGGGGGGCAAATCGGGCACTGAAGCTTTCTTT
>TRBJ2-7|-|TRBV5-1|-
CASRSGRTDSYEQYF
TGCGCCAGCAGATCGGGCAGGACAGACTCCTACGAGCAGTACTTC
>TRBJ2-7|-|TRBV29-1|TRBD1
CSGIGQGNSYEQYF
TGCAGCGGAATAGGACAGGGGAACTCCTACGAGCAGTACTTC
>TRBJ2-3|once|TRBV5-1|TRBD2
CASSLVPGGVADTQYF
TGCGCCAGCAGCTTGGTCCCGGGGGGTGTCGCAGATACGCAGTATTTT
>TRBJ1-4|-|TRBV10-1|-
CASSESTAQGNEKLFF
TGCGCCAGCAGTGAGTCGACTGCGCAGGGGAATGAAAAACTGTTTTTT
>TRBJ2-1|-|TRBV14|-
CASSQRSWGGGAPQFF
TGTGCCAGCAGCCAGCGCTCTTGGGGTGGGGGCGCACCCCAGTTCTTC
>TRBJ1-4|-|TRBV15|-
CATSRAAGRVVKLFF
TGTGCCACCAGCAGAGCCGCGGGACGCGTCGTAAAACTGTTTTTT
>TRBJ2-1|-|TRBV10-1|TRBD1
CASSEGQVCYNEQFF
TGCGCCAGCAGCGAGGGACAGGTTTGCTACAATGAGCAGTTCTTC
>TRBJ2-2|-|TRBV10-1|-
CASSENTNTGELFF
TGCGCCAGCAGTGAGAATACGAACACCGGGGAGCTGTTTTTT
>TRBJ1-5|few|TRBV7-9|TRBD1
CASSLGQGASQPQHF
TGTGCCAGCAGCCTGGGACAGGGGGCTAGTCAGCCCCAGCATTTT
>TRBJ2-2|-|TRBV4-1|-
CASSPANLVSNTGELFF
TGCGCCAGCAGCCCCGCAAATCTAGTATCGAACACCGGGGAGCTGTTTTTT
>TRBJ1-2|-|TRBV30|-
CAWRADGRNYGYTF
TGTGCCTGGAGAGCGGACGGCCGAAACTATGGCTACACCTTC
>TRBJ2-5|-|TRBV19|-
CASKRGGGRQETQYF
TGTGCCAGTAAGAGGGGGGGTGGGAGGCAAGAGACCCAGTACTTC
>TRBJ1-1|-|TRBV19|-
CASSIDRGYTEAFF
TGTGCCAGTAGTATAGACAGGGGCTACACTGAAGCTTTCTTT
>TRBJ1-5|-|TRBV6-1|-
CASSEARGGGNQPQHF
TGTGCCAGCAGTGAAGCGCGCGGGGGAGGGAATCAGCCCCAGCATTTT
>TRBJ1-4|-|TRBV6-1|TRBD1
CASTRDRLNEKLFF
TGTGCCAGCACCCGGGACAGACTTAATGAAAAACTGTTTTTT
>TRBJ1-4|-|TRBV19|-
CATQSGGTNEKLFF
TGTGCCACCCAGTCGGGGGGAACTAATGAAAAACTGTTTTTT
>TRBJ1-6|-|TRBV19|TRBD1
CASSIRGTGNSPLHF
TGTGCCAGTAGTATCAGGGGGACAGGGAATTCACCCCTCCACTTT
>TRBJ2-2|-|TRBV2|TRBD1
CASRAGGVVGELFF
TGTGCCAGCAGGGCAGGGGGTGTCGTCGGGGAGCTGTTTTTT
>TRBJ1-5|-|TRBV28|-
CASSLPGVGPGDQPQHF
TGTGCCAGCAGTTTACCGGGGGTTGGGCCGGGAGATCAGCCCCAGCATTTT
>TRBJ2-7|-|TRBV11-2|-
CASSLAGTTEYF
TGTGCCAGCAGCTTAGCGGGAACGACGGAGTACTTC
>TRBJ2-3|-|TRBV2|-
CASIRDSRSDTQYF
TGTGCCAGCATCCGGGATTCGAGATCGGATACGCAGTATTTT
>TRBJ2-3|-|TRBV6-1|TRBD1
CASNRDRSTDTQYF
TGTGCCAGCAACCGGGACAGGAGCACAGATACGCAGTATTTT
>TRBJ2-7|-|TRBV5-1|-
CASSLAADTGEQYF
TGCGCCAGCAGCTTGGCCGCGGACACCGGCGAGCAGTACTTC
>TRBJ2-2|-|TRBV5-4|TRBD1
CASSPWTGGISGELFF
TGTGCCAGCAGCCCCTGGACAGGGGGCATATCCGGGGAGCTGTTTTTT
>TRBJ2-4|-|TRBV5-6|-
CASSLANLIAKNIQYF
TGTGCCAGCAGCTTGGCCAACTTAATAGCCAAAAACATTCAGTACTTC
>TRBJ2-7|once|TRBV21-1|-
CASSARDCPSYEQYF
TGTGCCAGCAGCGCGCGGGACTGTCCATCCTACGAGCAGTACTTC
>TRBJ1-4|-|TRBV5-1|-
CASSRSTGLRNEKLFF
TGCGCCAGCAGTCGAAGCACAGGTTTGAGGAATGAAAAACTGTTTTTT
>TRBJ2-2|-|TRBV5-1|-
CASNPTIKTGELFF
TGCGCCAGCAACCCGACTATTAAAACCGGGGAGCTGTTTTTT
>TRBJ1-6|-|TRBV7-9|-
CASSLSAGGRNSPLHF
TGTGCCAGCAGCTTATCGGCCGGCGGCCGTAATTCACCCCTCCACTTT
>TRBJ1-5|-|TRBV18|TRBD1
CASSPTGGGQPQHF
TGTGCCAGCTCACCGACAGGGGGCGGTCAGCCCCAGCATTTT
>TRBJ2-3|medium-sized|TRBV9|TRBD2
CASSVDAGGSTDTQYF
TGTGCCAGCAGCGTAGACGCGGGGGGTAGCACAGATACGCAGTATTTT
>TRBJ2-5|-|TRBV6-1|-
CASSEPRSGQETQYF
TGTGCCAGCAGTGAACCAAGGTCAGGGCAAGAGACCCAGTACTTC
>TRBJ2-2|-|TRBV4-1|TRBD1
CASSRTGGTGELFF
TGCGCCAGCAGCCGGACAGGAGGCACCGGGGAGCTGTTTTTT